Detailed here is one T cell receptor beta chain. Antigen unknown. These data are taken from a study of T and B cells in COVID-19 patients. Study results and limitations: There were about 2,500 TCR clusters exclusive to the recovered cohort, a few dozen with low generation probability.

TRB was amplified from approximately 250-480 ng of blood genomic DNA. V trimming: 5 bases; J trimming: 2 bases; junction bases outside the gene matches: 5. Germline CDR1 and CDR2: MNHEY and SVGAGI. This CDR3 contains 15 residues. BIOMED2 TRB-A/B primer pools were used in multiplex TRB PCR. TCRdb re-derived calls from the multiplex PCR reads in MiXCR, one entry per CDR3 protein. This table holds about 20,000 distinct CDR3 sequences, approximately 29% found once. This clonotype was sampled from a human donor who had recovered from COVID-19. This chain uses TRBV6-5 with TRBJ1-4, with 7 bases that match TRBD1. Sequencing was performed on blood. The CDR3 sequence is CASSPKTGTNEKLFF. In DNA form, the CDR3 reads TGTGCCAGCAGTCCCAAGACAGGGACTAATGAAAAACTGTTTTTT.